Shown below are 7 T cell receptor beta chains from a single sample sequenced in a study of CD8+ T cells in alopecia areata. Treatment noted: oral pan-JAK inhibitor, 5-10 mg twice daily. Extraction and reverse transcription of RNA yielded cDNA as the sequencing template. Method: immunoSEQ multiplex PCR; TCRdb's copy keeps in-frame clones and lacks some. The sample holds around 300,000 clones, about three fifths seen once. The source material was CD4+ T cells sorted from blood, sampled between weeks 51 and 54, from a patient treated with tofacitinib. Receptors originate from a human donor with alopecia areata.

The chain is built from TRBV6-1 and TRBJ1-2, with no clear D. In germline, CDR1 is MNHNS, CDR2 SASEGT. Trimming shortened V by 3 bases and J by 8 bases, and 22 bases separated the two germline ends. This CDR3 has 16 amino acids. CDR3 amino acids: CASSEVPSDPRTGYTF. CDR3 DNA: TGTGCCAGCAGTGAGGTCCCTTCAGACCCTCGGACGGGCTACACCTTC.

This sequence joins TRBV5-6 and TRBJ1-6, with 9 nucleotides matching TRBD1. The CDR3 is 15 amino acids. V was pared by 4 bases and J by 7 bases, with 6 bases of the junction left unmatched. Germline V gene sequence: CDR1 SGHDT, CDR2 YYEEEE. As DNA, the CDR3 is TGTGCCAGCAGCCCCCGGGACAGGGTCAATTCACCCCTCCACTTT. Residues: CASSPRDRVNSPLHF.

The CDR3 region has the DNA TGTGCCTGGAGTCCTCAGGGGCCAAGCTACGAGCAGTACTTC. Translating gives CAWSPQGPSYEQYF. The chain joins TRBV30 to TRBJ2-7; tentatively, D is TRBD1 (6 bases). Between the trimmed V and J ends, which lost 2 bases and 3 bases, there was a span of 14 bases. Germline CDR1 reads GTSNPN; CDR2 reads SVGIG (reference sequence). The CDR3 is made up of 14 amino acids.

The rearrangement joins TRBV5-6 to TRBJ2-5, with D perhaps TRBD1 or TRBD2 (5 bases each). V was shortened by 1 base and J by 8 bases, with 15 bases between the two germline ends. The CDR3 contains 14 residues. Germline CDR1 SGHDT, CDR2 YYEEEE. The CDR3 nucleotides read TGTGCCAGCAGCTTGCAGGGACCCACTAGAACCCAGTACTTC. Translation gives CASSLQGPTRTQYF.

The chain links TRBV14 to TRBJ1-4; D might be TRBD1 (5 bases). V was trimmed by 0 bases and J by 8 bases, leaving 10 bases between them. Germline assignment: CDR1 SGHDN and CDR2 FVKESK. The CDR3 extends over 14 amino acids. CDR3 amino acids: CASSQDQWTEKLFF. In DNA, the CDR3 is TGTGCCAGCAGCCAAGATCAATGGACAGAAAAACTGTTTTTT.

The chain employs TRBV30 and TRBJ2-5; TRBD2 matches 10 bases. Germline trimming cut 2 bases from V and 4 bases from J; bases unmatched to any gene: 13. Germline CDR1 is GTSNPN and CDR2 is SVGIG (reference sequence). The CDR3 extends over 17 amino acids. The CDR3 protein is CAWSPRVAGGRGETQYF. The CDR3, as DNA: TGTGCCTGGAGTCCCAGGGTAGCGGGGGGCCGTGGAGAGACCCAGTACTTC.

The CDR3 loop reads CASSLVSTPYGYTF. The CDR3 region has the DNA TGTGCCAGCAGCTTGGTGTCAACACCCTATGGCTACACCTTC. This rearrangement joins TRBV5-6 to TRBJ1-2; the D is unclear. CDR3 length equals 14 residues. CDR1 and CDR2 (germline): SGHDT, YYEEEE. V was trimmed by 0 bases and J by 4 bases, leaving 10 bases between them.